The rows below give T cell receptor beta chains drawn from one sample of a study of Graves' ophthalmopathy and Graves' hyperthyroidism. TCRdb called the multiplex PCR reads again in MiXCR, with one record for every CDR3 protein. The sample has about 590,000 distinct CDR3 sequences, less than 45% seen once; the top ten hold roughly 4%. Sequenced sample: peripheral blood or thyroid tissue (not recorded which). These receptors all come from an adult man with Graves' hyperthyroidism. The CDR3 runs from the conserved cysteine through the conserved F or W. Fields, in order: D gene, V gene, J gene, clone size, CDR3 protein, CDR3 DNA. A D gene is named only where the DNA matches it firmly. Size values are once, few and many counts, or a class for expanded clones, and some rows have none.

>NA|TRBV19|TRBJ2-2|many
CASSLLGTGELFF
TGTGCCAGTAGCCTATTGGGCACCGGGGAGCTGTTTTTT
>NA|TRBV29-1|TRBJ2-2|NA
CSVEVDGELFF
TGCAGCGTTGAAGTCGATGGGGAGCTGTTTTTT
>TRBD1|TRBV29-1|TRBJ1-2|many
CSVTGTAIYGYTF
TGCAGCGTTACCGGGACAGCCATCTATGGCTACACCTTC
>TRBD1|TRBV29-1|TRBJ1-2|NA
CSAPHSGTDISNYGYTF
TGCAGCGCCCCCCATTCCGGGACAGATATTTCTAACTATGGCTACACCTTC
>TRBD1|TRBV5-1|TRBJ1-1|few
CASKMTGANTEAFF
TGCGCCAGCAAAATGACAGGGGCGAACACTGAAGCTTTCTTT
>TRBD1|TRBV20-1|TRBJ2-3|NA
CSARDRVQGTQYF
TGCAGTGCTAGGGACAGGGTTCAGGGGACGCAGTATTTT
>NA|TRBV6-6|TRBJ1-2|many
CASTGGNYGYTF
TGTGCCAGCACGGGTGGGAACTATGGCTACACCTTC
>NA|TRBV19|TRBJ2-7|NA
CASSIRLSSGWEQYF
TGTGCCAGTAGTATTCGTCTATCGTCGGGATGGGAGCAGTACTTC
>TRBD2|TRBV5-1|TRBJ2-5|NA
CASSQTSGSAETQYF
TGCGCCAGCAGCCAGACTAGCGGGAGTGCGGAGACCCAGTACTTC
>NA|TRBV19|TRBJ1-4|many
CASRTPPGEKLFF
TGTGCCAGTAGGACGCCCCCGGGTGAAAAACTGTTTTTT
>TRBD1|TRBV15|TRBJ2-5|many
CATARWDSQRETQYF
TGTGCCACCGCCCGATGGGACAGTCAGAGGGAGACCCAGTACTTC
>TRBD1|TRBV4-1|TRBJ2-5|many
CASSQGQGAREETQYF
TGCGCCAGCAGCCAAGGCCAGGGGGCAAGGGAAGAGACCCAGTACTTC
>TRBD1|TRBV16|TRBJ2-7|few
CASSRANSGGEQYF
TGTGCCAGCAGCCGAGCAAACTCAGGGGGCGAGCAGTACTTC
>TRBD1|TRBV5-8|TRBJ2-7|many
CASSSGTGLYEQYF
TGTGCCAGCAGTTCCGGGACAGGTTTATACGAGCAGTACTTC
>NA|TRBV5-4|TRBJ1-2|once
CASSQGLQGHTF
TGTGCCAGCAGCCAGGGACTTCAAGGCCACACCTTC